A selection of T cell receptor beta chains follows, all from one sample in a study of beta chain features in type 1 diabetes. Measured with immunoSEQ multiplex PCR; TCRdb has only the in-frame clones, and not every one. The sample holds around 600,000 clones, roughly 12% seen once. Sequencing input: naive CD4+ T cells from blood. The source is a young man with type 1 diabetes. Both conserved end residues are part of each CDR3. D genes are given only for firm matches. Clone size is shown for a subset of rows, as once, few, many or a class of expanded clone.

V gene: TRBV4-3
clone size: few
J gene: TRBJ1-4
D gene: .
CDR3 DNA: TGCGCCAGCAGCCAAGATGTGGGCCGGATTAATGAAAAACTGTTTTTT
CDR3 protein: CASSQDVGRINEKLFF

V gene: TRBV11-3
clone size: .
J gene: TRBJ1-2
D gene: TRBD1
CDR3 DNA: TGTGCCAGCAGCCCTGGACAGGGTAACTATGGCTACACCTTC
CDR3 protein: CASSPGQGNYGYTF

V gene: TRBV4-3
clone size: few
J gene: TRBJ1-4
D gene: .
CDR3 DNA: TGCGCCAGCAGCCAAGAGGGGTCTAATGAAAAACTGTTTTTT
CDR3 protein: CASSQEGSNEKLFF

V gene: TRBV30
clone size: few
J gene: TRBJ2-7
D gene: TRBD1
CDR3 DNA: TGTGCTTCAGGGGGTATATACGAGCAGTACTTC
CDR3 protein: CASGGIYEQYF

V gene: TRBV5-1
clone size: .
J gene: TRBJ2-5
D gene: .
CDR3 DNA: TGCGCCAGCAGCTTGGGCGGCAGTCAAGAGACCCAGTACTTC
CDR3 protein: CASSLGGSQETQYF

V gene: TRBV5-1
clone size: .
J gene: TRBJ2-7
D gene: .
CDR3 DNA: TGCGCCAGCAGCTTGGCCTGGAGGGGGACAGCGAGCTCCTACGAGCAGTACTTC
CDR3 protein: CASSLAWRGTASSYEQYF

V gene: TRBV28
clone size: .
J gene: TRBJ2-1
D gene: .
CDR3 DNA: TGTGCCAGCACGAGCAGGGGTCTAGGCCGTTACAATGAGCAGTTCTTC
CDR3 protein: CASTSRGLGRYNEQFF

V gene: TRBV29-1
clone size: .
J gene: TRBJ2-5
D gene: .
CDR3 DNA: TGCAGCGTTGAACCACAGGGTGGAGAGACCCAGTACTTC
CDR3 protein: CSVEPQGGETQYF

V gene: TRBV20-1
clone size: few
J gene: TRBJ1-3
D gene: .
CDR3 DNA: TGCGGGACCTTCCATGGAAACACCATATATTTT
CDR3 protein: CGTFHGNTIYF

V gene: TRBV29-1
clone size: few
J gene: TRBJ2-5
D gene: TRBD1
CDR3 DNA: TGCAGCGTTGGCGGGCCAGGGGGAGACGAGACCCAGTACTTC
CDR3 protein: CSVGGPGGDETQYF

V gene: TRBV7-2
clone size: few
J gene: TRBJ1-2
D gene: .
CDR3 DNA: TGTGCCAGCAGCTTAGAGGGTACTAACTATGGCTACACCTTC
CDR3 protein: CASSLEGTNYGYTF

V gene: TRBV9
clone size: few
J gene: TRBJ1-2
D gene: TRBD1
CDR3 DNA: TGTGCCAGCAGCGCCCAATCCAGGGGGCCGGACTATGGCTACACCTTC
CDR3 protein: CASSAQSRGPDYGYTF

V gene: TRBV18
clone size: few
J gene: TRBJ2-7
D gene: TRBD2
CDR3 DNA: TGTGCCAGCTCACTTAGCGGGGGCCCATCATCCTACGAGCAGTACTTC
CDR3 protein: CASSLSGGPSSYEQYF

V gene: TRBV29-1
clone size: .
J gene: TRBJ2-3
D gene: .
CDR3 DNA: TGCAGCGTTGCGGGGTCGGCCGGCACAGATACGCAGTATTTT
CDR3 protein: CSVAGSAGTDTQYF

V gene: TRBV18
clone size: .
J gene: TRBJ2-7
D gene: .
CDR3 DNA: TGTGCCAGCTCACCTGAGGGGGTCAGTCTTGACGAGCAGTACTTC
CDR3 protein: CASSPEGVSLDEQYF

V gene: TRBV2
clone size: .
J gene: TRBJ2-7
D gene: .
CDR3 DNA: TGTGCCAGCAGGCCGGACAGTACCTACGAGCAGTACTTC
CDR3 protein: CASRPDSTYEQYF

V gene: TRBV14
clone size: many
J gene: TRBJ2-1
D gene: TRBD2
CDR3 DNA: TGTGCCAGCAGCCAAGATTGGACTAGCGGTGAGCAGTTCTTC
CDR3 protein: CASSQDWTSGEQFF

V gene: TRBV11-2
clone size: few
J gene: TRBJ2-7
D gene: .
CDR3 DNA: TGTGCCAGCACCTTAGGCTACGAGCAGTACTTC
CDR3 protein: CASTLGYEQYF

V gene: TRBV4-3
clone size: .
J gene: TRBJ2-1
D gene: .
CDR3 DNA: TGCGCCAGCAGCCAGCGCGTAGGGGGACCGAGCTCCTACAATGAGCAGTTCTTC
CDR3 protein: CASSQRVGGPSSYNEQFF

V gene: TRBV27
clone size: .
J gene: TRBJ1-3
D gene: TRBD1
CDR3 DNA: TGTGCCAGCAGTGGGACAGGGACAATCTCTGGAAACACCATATATTTT
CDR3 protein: CASSGTGTISGNTIYF

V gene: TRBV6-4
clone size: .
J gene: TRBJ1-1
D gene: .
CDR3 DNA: TGTGCCAGCAGCCCATCACCTCACGCGGTAATGAACACTGAAGCTTTCTTT
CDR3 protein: CASSPSPHAVMNTEAFF

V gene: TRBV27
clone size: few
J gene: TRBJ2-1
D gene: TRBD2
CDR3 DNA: TGTGCCAGCAGTACGGGACTAGCGGGACGAAATGAGCAGTTCTTC
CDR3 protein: CASSTGLAGRNEQFF

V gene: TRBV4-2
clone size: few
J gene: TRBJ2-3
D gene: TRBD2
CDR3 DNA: TGTGCCAGCAGCCAGGCCCTCCAGCGGGGGCCAGGGGATACGCAGTATTTT
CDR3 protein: CASSQALQRGPGDTQYF

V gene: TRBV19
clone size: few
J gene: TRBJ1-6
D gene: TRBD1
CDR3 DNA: TGTGCCAGTAGTACACGGGACAGGGGGAAGGACTCACCCCTCCACTTT
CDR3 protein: CASSTRDRGKDSPLHF

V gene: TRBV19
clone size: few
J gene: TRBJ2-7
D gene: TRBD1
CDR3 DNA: TGTGCCAGTAGTCACGCGATCACAGGGGGCCGCGAGCAGTACTTC
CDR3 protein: CASSHAITGGREQYF

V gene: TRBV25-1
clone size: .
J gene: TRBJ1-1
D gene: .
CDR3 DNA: TGTGCCTCGTCGAATAGTAAGAACACTGAAGCTTTCTTT
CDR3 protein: CASSNSKNTEAFF